Below are 26 T cell receptor beta chains sequenced from a single sample in a study of breast tumors, draining lymph nodes, adjacent tissues. Axillary draining lymph nodes of breast cancer patients supplied the node samples. TCRdb recomputed calls from the multiplex PCR reads with MiXCR, one row per CDR3 protein. The sample shows about 270,000 distinct CDR3 sequences, around 30% of them seen only once. The sequenced material came from axillary lymph node tissue. The receptors were gathered from a female donor with breast cancer. Some clones in this sample may be carry-over from other donors' samples.

This clonotype was seen only once. This chain links TRBV13 with TRBJ2-7; D unclear. Germline V CDR1 and CDR2: PRHDT, FYEKMQ (reference sequence). V was trimmed by 5 bases and J by 4 bases, leaving 6 bases between them. CDR3 length: 11 amino acids. CDR3 in amino acids: CASSVLYEQYF. The CDR3 DNA sequence: TGTGCCAGCAGCGTTTTATACGAGCAGTACTTC.

This clonotype was seen ten or more times. CDR3 sequence: CASGGIPGHINQPQHF. The CDR3 nucleotides read TGTGCCAGCGGAGGCATACCGGGACACATCAATCAGCCCCAGCATTTT. The V and J genes are TRBV2 and TRBJ1-5, with TRBD1 as a possible D gene (6 bases). The CDR3 length is 16 residues. The germline V and J ends were trimmed by 8 bases and 3 bases, with 20 bases remaining between them. The germline gives CDR1 SNHLY, CDR2 FYNNEI.

The V gene is TRBV10-3, the J gene TRBJ1-2; 9 bases match TRBD1. From germline, CDR1 is ENHRY and CDR2 SYGVKD. The CDR3 runs 15 residues. J gave up 6 bases and V 3 bases, and 8 bases lay outside the gene matches. CDR3 bases: TGTGCCATCAGTGACCCCGGGACAGGGTTTAATGGCTACACCTTC. Translation: CAISDPGTGFNGYTF.

The chain employs TRBV20-1 and TRBJ1-2; possible D gene TRBD1, 5 bases. This CDR3 spans 10 amino acids. CDR1 is DFQATT and CDR2 is SNEGSKA in the germline V gene (reference sequence). V was trimmed by 5 bases and J by 9 bases, leaving 10 bases between them. CDR3 protein: CSAGGRSYTF. The DNA of the CDR3 is TGCAGTGCTGGGGGGAGGAGCTACACCTTC.

This clonotype has at least ten counts. The V and J genes are TRBV7-8 and TRBJ2-7, with 10 bases lining up with TRBD1. Germline V gene sequence: CDR1 SGHVS, CDR2 FQNEAQ. Unmatched junction bases numbered 6, after V lost 1 base and J lost 3 bases. This CDR3 has 16 residues. The CDR3 region has the DNA TGTGCCAGCAGCTTAGGTCCGGGACAGGGGTTCTACGAGCAGTACTTC. This translates into CASSLGPGQGFYEQYF.

This clonotype occurred once. V is TRBV2 and J is TRBJ2-1; 9 nucleotides align to TRBD2. CDR3 length: 14 amino acids. V shed 11 bases and J 8 bases; nucleotides not matched to a gene: 13. Germline assignment: CDR1 SNHLY and CDR2 FYNNEI. The CDR3 sequence is CADPGLAQSDEQFF. Here the CDR3 DNA reads TGTGCCGATCCGGGACTAGCCCAATCGGATGAGCAGTTCTTC.

This clonotype showed up just a few times. The V and J genes are TRBV20-1 and TRBJ1-1, with 10 bases identical to TRBD1. The CDR3 extends over 14 amino acids. Germline CDR1 and CDR2: DFQATT and SNEGSKA (reference sequence). V lost 6 bases and J lost 6; bases outside the gene matches: 10. The CDR3 DNA follows: TGCAGTGCGGACCGACAGGGGGCAAGGGCTGAAGCTTTCTTT. This sequence encodes CSADRQGARAEAFF.

This clonotype came up many times. V gene TRBV20-1 combines with J gene TRBJ2-7; D uncertain. CDR3 size: 14 residues. Germline assignment: CDR1 DFQATT and CDR2 SNEGSKA (reference sequence). V was cut by 4 bases and J by 0 bases, with 13 bases left in between. CDR3 nucleotide sequence: TGCAGTGCTATATCAGCGTCGAGCTCCTACGAGCAGTACTTC. Translating it yields CSAISASSSYEQYF.

This clonotype was seen just once. A much larger clone is a single base away; this may be a read error. The rearrangement uses TRBV6-1 and TRBJ2-3, with D unclear. The CDR3 is 14 residues long. Per the germline V gene, CDR1 is MNHNS and CDR2 is SASEGT. V gave up 0 bases and J gave up 3 bases, with 7 bases separating them. The CDR3 reads CASSEASSTDTQYF. DNA of the CDR3: TGTGCCAGCAGTGAAGCGTCGTCTACAGATACGCAGTATTTT.

V usage is TRBV9 and J usage is TRBJ1-6; TRBD1 might be the D (6 bases). CDR1 and CDR2 (germline): SGDLS, YYNGEE. Trimming removed 4 bases from V and 6 bases from J, with 14 bases in between. The CDR3 is 15 residues long. CDR3 nucleotides: TGTGCCAGCAGCCCGATGACAGGAATTAATTCACCCCTCCACTTT. Translated: CASSPMTGINSPLHF.

This clonotype was seen ten or more times. The chain links TRBV19 to TRBJ1-6, with 10 bases matching TRBD1. The germline V gene has CDR1 LNHDA and CDR2 SQIVND (reference sequence). Trimming cost V 5 bases and J 6 bases; bases outside gene matches: 1. The CDR3 is made up of 14 amino acids. The CDR3 region has the DNA TGTGCCAGTAGTCGGGACAGGGGTAATTCACCCCTCCACTTT. Translating it yields CASSRDRGNSPLHF.

This clonotype was seen ten or more times. The J gene is TRBJ2-7, the V gene TRBV7-2; D gene uncertain. The CDR3 spans 12 residues. Between the trimmed V and J ends, which lost 5 bases and 4 bases, there was a span of 9 bases. CDR1 is SGHTA, CDR2 FQGNSA, per germline. The CDR3 DNA reads as TGTGCCAGCAGCCGAACGTTATACGAGCAGTACTTC. Its translation: CASSRTLYEQYF.

This clonotype occurred a few times. CDR3 bases: TGTGCCAGCAGTTCGGCTGGATCAGAGACCCAGTACTTC. Protein product: CASSSAGSETQYF. The chain links TRBV28 to TRBJ2-5, with unresolved D. This CDR3 region has 13 residues. Per the germline V gene, CDR1 is MDHEN and CDR2 is SYDVKM. The V end was cut by 4 bases, the J end by 4 bases, with 10 bases between.

This sequence joins TRBV15 and TRBJ1-2; the D is unclear. Trimming removed 5 bases from V and 7 bases from J, with 17 bases in between. Germline V gene data show CDR1 as LNHNV and CDR2 as YYDKDF (reference sequence). The CDR3 runs to 14 residues. Here the CDR3 DNA reads TGTGCCACCAGCGGAGGGCAGGCCGAGGGTGGCTACACCTTC. Translation: CATSGGQAEGGYTF.

This clonotype has at least ten counts. The J gene is TRBJ2-7, the V gene TRBV9; 10 nucleotides align to TRBD1. Germline V gene data show CDR1 as SGDLS and CDR2 as YYNGEE. V lost 0 bases, J lost 3 bases, and 9 bases stayed unmatched. This CDR3 contains 17 residues. CDR3 nucleotides: TGTGCCAGCAGCGTAGCCGGGACAGGGGTAAATCTCTACGAGCAGTACTTC. It is translated as CASSVAGTGVNLYEQYF.

Concerning this clonotype itself: A read error may account for a junction end that differs from germline. The chain combines TRBV9 with TRBJ1-6, with D uncertain. The CDR3 is 14 residues long. Looked up from germline, CDR1 is SGDLS and CDR2 is YYNGEE. This CDR3 reads CASSFDGYNSPLPF. The CDR3 DNA reads as TGTGCCAGCAGCTTCGACGGTTATAATTCACCCCTCCCCTTT.

The V call is TRBV7-9, the J call TRBJ1-1; TRBD1 agrees at 9 bases. The germline V gene encodes CDR1 SEHNR and CDR2 FQNEAQ (reference sequence). The CDR3 extends over 15 amino acids. V trimming: 3 bases; J trimming: 5 bases; junction bases outside the gene matches: 7. DNA for the CDR3: TGTGCCAGCAGCTTCTTACAGGGGGCGGGTACTGAAGCTTTCTTT. Encoded protein: CASSFLQGAGTEAFF. Based on the CDR3 plus reference TRBV7-9 and TRBJ1-1, the full variable domain is DTGVSQNPRHKITKRGQNVTFRCDPISEHNRLYWYRQTLGQGPEFLTYFQNEAQLEKSRLLSDRFSAERPKGSFSTLEIQRTEQGDSAMYLCASSFLQGAGTEAFFGQGTRLTVV.

This clonotype occurred many times. J is TRBJ1-4 and V is TRBV10-3, with D possibly matching TRBD1 (6 bases). Trimming stripped 3 bases from V and 5 bases from J, with 7 bases between. From germline, CDR1 is ENHRY and CDR2 SYGVKD. The CDR3 has 13 residues. The DNA for the CDR3 is TGTGCCATCAGTGACCAGGGGAATGAAAAACTGTTTTTT. This encodes CAISDQGNEKLFF.

This clonotype was recorded at least ten times. The chain couples TRBV7-2 to TRBJ2-1; 9 nucleotides line up with TRBD1. Trimming cost V 3 bases and J 2 bases; bases outside gene matches: 2. CDR3 length: 15 residues. Germline assignment: CDR1 SGHTA and CDR2 FQGNSA. The CDR3 here is CASSFTGGAYNEQFF. CDR3 bases: TGTGCCAGCAGCTTTACAGGGGGCGCCTACAATGAGCAGTTCTTC.

The V and J genes are TRBV9 and TRBJ2-7; TRBD2 matches at 11 bases. CDR1 SGDLS and CDR2 YYNGEE come from the germline V gene. This CDR3 has 12 amino acids. CDR3: CAHGTSGYEQYF. The CDR3 DNA reads TGTGCTCACGGGACTAGCGGCTACGAGCAGTACTTC.

On this clonotype: In this CDR3 the conserved last residue, phenylalanine or tryptophan, is missing, so a read error is likely. The V call is TRBV12-5, the J call TRBJ2-3; perhaps D is TRBD1 or TRBD2 (6 bases each). Trimming stripped 1 base from V and 3 bases from J, with 20 bases between. There are 18 residues in the CDR3. The germline CDR1 and CDR2 sequences are LGHNT and FRNRAP. The CDR3 is CASGLGGLGGAVTDTQYL. The CDR3 region has the DNA TGTGCTAGTGGTTTGGGGGGTCTGGGGGGCGCGGTGACAGATACGCAGTATCTT.

This clonotype has at least ten counts. This sequence joins TRBV6-1 and TRBJ2-5, with TRBD2 identical over 12 bases. The germline V gene encodes CDR1 MNHNS and CDR2 SASEGT. CDR3 length: 16 amino acids. V was pared by 5 bases and J by 3 bases, with 7 bases of the junction left unmatched. The CDR3 loop reads CASSLPGLAGKETQYF. CDR3 bases: TGTGCCAGCAGTCTTCCGGGACTAGCGGGCAAAGAGACCCAGTACTTC.

The table lists this clonotype with many counts. The CDR3 DNA reads TGTGCCAGCAGCTCCCCTAGCGGAGCTAACAATGAGCAGTTCTTC. It specifies CASSSPSGANNEQFF. J is TRBJ2-1 and V is TRBV5-8; 7 nucleotides agree with TRBD2. V dropped 3 bases and J dropped 5; count of bases not matched to a gene: 8. Germline CDR1 reads SGHTS; CDR2 reads YDEGEE. The CDR3 totals 15 residues.

The table lists this clonotype with many counts. This rearrangement joins TRBV19 to TRBJ2-3; a possible D gene is TRBD2 (6 bases). Germline V gene sequence: CDR1 LNHDA, CDR2 SQIVND (reference sequence). This CDR3 region has 18 residues. V lost 0 bases and J 4 bases, leaving 20 bases between the germline ends. CDR3 sequence: CASSIDRASAIPADTQYF. Here the CDR3 DNA reads TGTGCCAGTAGTATAGATCGGGCTAGCGCTATACCGGCAGATACGCAGTATTTT.

The chain links TRBV6-2 or TRBV6-3 to TRBJ2-7; TRBD1 is a possible D gene (5 bases). This CDR3 spans 13 amino acids. Trimming took off 7 bases at V and 3 bases at J, with 13 bases between the two ends. Germline V CDR1 and CDR2: MNHEY, SVGEGT. For the CDR3, the DNA is TGTGCCAGCAAGTCACCAGGGTTCTACGAGCAGTACTTC. It yields the protein CASKSPGFYEQYF.

The V and J genes are TRBV10-3 and TRBJ2-7; 8 positions match TRBD2. V lost 6 bases, J lost 3 bases, and 10 bases stayed unmatched. The V gene's germline CDR1 is ENHRY and CDR2 SYGVKD. The CDR3 extends over 15 amino acids. This CDR3 reads CAISLIAGQGYEQYF. The CDR3 nucleotides are TGTGCCATCAGCCTGATAGCGGGACAAGGCTACGAGCAGTACTTC.